The 8 T cell receptor beta chains reported below all come from one sample, sequenced in a study of cytomegalovirus exposure and HLA in healthy donors. Researchers ran the PCR with 60 Vbeta and 13 Jbeta primers. The table came from immunoSEQ multiplex PCR; TCRdb's copy has only in-frame clones and leaves some out. The profile shows about 160,000 clones, approximately 84% of them singletons. Sequenced sample: PBMCs. The source of these receptors is a woman in her thirties or forties in good health and CMV-seropositive.

In its sample, this clone was seen a few times. The chain couples TRBV5-4 to TRBJ2-7; possibly TRBD1 for D (5 bases). Germline CDR1 SGHNT, CDR2 YYREEE (reference sequence). The CDR3 is made up of 14 amino acids. The ends were cut back, 4 bases at V and 3 bases at J, with 14 bases in the middle. The CDR3 region has the DNA TGTGCCAGCAGCGTAAATACAGGTTTCTACGAGCAGTACTTC. The encoded protein is CASSVNTGFYEQYF.

The chain uses TRBV2 and TRBJ1-1; D is perhaps TRBD1 (6 bases). Germline CDR1 is SNHLY and CDR2 is FYNNEI. Deletions cut 8 bases from V and 5 bases from J, with 15 bases between. The CDR3 consists of 13 residues. The CDR3 sequence: CASRGGRGTEAFF. DNA for the CDR3: TGTGCCAGCCGCGGGGGGCGAGGGACTGAAGCTTTCTTT.

This chain connects TRBV6-6 to TRBJ2-1; 9 bases are a match to TRBD1. The CDR3 runs 15 residues. CDR1 and CDR2 from the germline V gene are MNHNY and SVGAGI (reference sequence). Unmatched junction bases numbered 5, after V lost 6 bases and J lost 2 bases. CDR3 loop: CASRRTGGPYNEQFF. In nucleotides, the CDR3 is TGTGCCAGCAGGAGAACAGGGGGCCCCTACAATGAGCAGTTCTTC.

The J gene is TRBJ2-7, the V gene TRBV5-1, with D perhaps matching TRBD2 (5 bases). The CDR3 has 14 amino acids. The germline V gene encodes CDR1 SGHRS and CDR2 YFSETQ. The V end was cut by 3 bases, the J end by 2 bases, with 12 bases between. CDR3 amino acids: CASSSAGGPYEQYF. Here the CDR3 DNA reads TGCGCCAGCAGCTCTGCTGGCGGGCCCTACGAGCAGTACTTC.

This clone was found once. The chain recombines TRBV5-1 with TRBJ2-3; 7 nucleotides match TRBD1. The V gene end was trimmed by 2 bases and the J gene end by 4 bases; junction bases not matched to a gene: 4. This CDR3 is built from 14 residues. Germline loops: CDR1 SGHRS, CDR2 YFSETQ. CDR3 bases: TGCGCCAGCAGCTTACGACAGGGAGCAGATACGCAGTATTTT. It translates to CASSLRQGADTQYF.

This clone was seen many times. This chain links TRBV6-1 with TRBJ1-6; D gene ambiguous. This CDR3 contains 14 residues. Germline CDR1 is MNHNS and CDR2 is SASEGT. Deletions cut 3 bases from V and 6 bases from J, with 9 bases between. CDR3 region: CASSDWQRNSPLHF. The CDR3 coding sequence is TGTGCCAGCAGTGATTGGCAGCGTAATTCACCCCTCCACTTT.

This clone occurred a few times. The chain couples TRBV28 to TRBJ1-2, with TRBD1 matching 11 bases. The germline gives CDR1 MDHEN, CDR2 SYDVKM. Trimming at V came to 4 bases and at J to 8 bases, leaving 0 bases not matched to a gene. CDR3 size: 12 residues. CDR3 sequence reads: CASSWTGGGYTF. The CDR3 coding sequence is TGTGCCAGCAGTTGGACAGGGGGCGGCTACACCTTC.

As DNA, the CDR3 is TGTGCCAGCAGCTCAAAAACAGGGCCCGCTACAGATACGCAGTATTTT. Its translation is CASSSKTGPATDTQYF. The chain has TRBV7-3 and TRBJ2-3; D possibly corresponds to TRBD1 (6 bases). The germline CDR1 and CDR2 sequences are SGHTA and FQGTGA. The V end lost 4 bases, the J end lost 3 bases, and 17 bases lay between the germline ends. The CDR3 is 16 amino acids.